This is a list of T cell receptor beta chains from one sample in a study of T cell responses to AZD1222 COVID-19 vaccine. Clones were sequenced by immunoSEQ multiplex PCR, and TCRdb holds only the in-frame ones, with some missing. The sample carries under 200,000 clones, under 95% recorded once. The material was peripheral blood, obtained 28 days after the second AZD1222 dose. These receptors were obtained from an adult who received the AZD1222 COVID-19 vaccine. The CDR3 runs from the conserved cysteine through the conserved F or W. The order of the fields is D gene, clone size, J gene, V gene, CDR3 length, CDR3 DNA, CDR3 protein. The D gene is left open where the match is weak. Size is stated for part of the rows, as once, few or many counts, or as a class when the clone is expanded.

>TRBD1|.|TRBJ1-2|TRBV30|16
TGTGCCTGGAGTGGGACAGGGAGAGTTACTAACTATGGCTACACCTTC
CAWSGTGRVTNYGYTF
>TRBD2|.|TRBJ2-1|TRBV7-8|19
TGTGCCAGCAGCTCAGGACTAGCGGGGGGGGTAAGCTCCTACAATGAGCAGTTCTTC
CASSSGLAGGVSSYNEQFF
>.|.|TRBJ1-1|TRBV10-3|12
TGTGCCATCAGTTCGGTCGAGGGGACCGCTTTCTTT
CAISSVEGTAFF
>.|.|TRBJ1-3|TRBV12-3/TRBV12-4|13
TGTGCCAGCAGTTTAGCCCTAGGAAACACCATATATTTT
CASSLALGNTIYF
>TRBD1|.|TRBJ2-5|TRBV6-2/TRBV6-3|21
TGTGCCAGCAGTTACCCTAGCTTGGGACAGGGCTTTTCAGGGGTCCAAGAGACCCAGTACTTC
CASSYPSLGQGFSGVQETQYF
>.|.|TRBJ1-6|TRBV6-5|14
TGTGCCAGCAGACCTCCCGTGGGGGATTCACCCCTCCACTTT
CASRPPVGDSPLHF
>TRBD1|.|TRBJ2-7|TRBV5-1|15
TGCGCCAGCAGCCAGCCGGGACAGACCTCCTACGAGCAGTACTTC
CASSQPGQTSYEQYF
>TRBD1|.|TRBJ1-2|TRBV18|17
TGTGCCAGCTCACCTCCCGCGACAGGGGGCTTCGGCTATGGCTACACCTTC
CASSPPATGGFGYGYTF
>TRBD1|.|TRBJ1-2|TRBV2|15
TGTGCCAGCAGCCCGACTAGGACAGGTCAAAGGGGCTACACCTTC
CASSPTRTGQRGYTF
>.|.|TRBJ2-7|TRBV28|10
TGTGCCAGCGGTCAGGTCGAACGGTACTTC
CASGQVERYF
>TRBD1|.|TRBJ1-1|TRBV18|16
TGTGCCAGCTCACCACCGGACAGGGCACAGAACACTGAAGCTTTCTTT
CASSPPDRAQNTEAFF
>.|.|TRBJ1-1|TRBV27|14
TGTGCCAGCAGTAGAACCGGGACGTACACTGAAGCTTTCTTT
CASSRTGTYTEAFF
>TRBD1|.|TRBJ1-2|TRBV29-1|15
TGCAGCGTTGAAGGCTACACAGGGGAAGCAAATGGCTACACCTTC
CSVEGYTGEANGYTF
>.|.|TRBJ1-1|TRBV29-1|11
TGCAGATTCCCCCGGAACACTGAAGCTTTCTTT
CRFPRNTEAFF
>.|.|TRBJ2-5|TRBV29-1|11
TGCAGCGTGAGACTTATAGAGACCCAGTACTTC
CSVRLIETQYF
>.|.|TRBJ2-1|TRBV24-1|13
TGTGCCACCAGTGATTCAGTGGCGAATGAGCAGTTCTTC
CATSDSVANEQFF
>TRBD1|.|TRBJ1-2|TRBV19|15
TGTGCCAGTAGTTCCGGACAGGGCGTATGGGATGGCTACACCTTC
CASSSGQGVWDGYTF
>.|.|TRBJ1-2|TRBV4-1|14
TGCGCCAGCAGCCAAGAAGGGCAGGGGCCGGGCTACACCTTC
CASSQEGQGPGYTF
>.|.|TRBJ2-3|TRBV5-1|13
TGCGCCAGCAGGGGAAGTGACGCAGATACGCAGTATTTT
CASRGSDADTQYF
>TRBD1|.|TRBJ2-3|TRBV7-3|14
TGTGCCAGCAGCTCGGACAGGGGGCTGAATACGCAGTATTTT
CASSSDRGLNTQYF
>.|.|TRBJ1-1|TRBV6-5|12
TGTGCCACCTTGACTATGAACACTGAAGCTTTCTTT
CATLTMNTEAFF
>TRBD2|.|TRBJ2-5|TRBV12-5|17
TGTGCTAGTGGTTTGGAACTCACCATAGCGGGGGGTGAGACCCAGTACTTC
CASGLELTIAGGETQYF
>.|.|TRBJ1-5|TRBV2|13
TGTGCCAGCCGTGATGCGGGGATTGGGCCCCAGCATTTT
CASRDAGIGPQHF
>TRBD1|.|TRBJ2-1|TRBV5-1|14
TGCGCCAGCAGAACGGGACAGGGGTACAATGAGCAGTTCTTC
CASRTGQGYNEQFF
>.|.|TRBJ1-2|TRBV10-3|12
TGTGCCGTACAACAGGTGGACTATGGCTACACCTTC
CAVQQVDYGYTF
>.|.|TRBJ1-5|TRBV4-1|14
TGCGCCAGCAGCCCAGGTCTCCTGGATCAGCCCCAGCATTTT
CASSPGLLDQPQHF
>.|.|TRBJ1-2|TRBV29-1|16
TGCAGCGTTGAGATGTGGTTGAGGGGAAAGAACTATGGCTACACCTTC
CSVEMWLRGKNYGYTF
>.|.|TRBJ1-2|TRBV7-9|15
TGTGCCAGCAGCCCCCTAGGCACAGCTTCCTATGGCTACACCTTC
CASSPLGTASYGYTF
>.|.|TRBJ1-1|TRBV3-1/TRBV3-2|13
TGTGCCAGCAGCCAAGAGGGACGGGATGAAGCTTTCTTT
CASSQEGRDEAFF
>.|.|TRBJ1-4|TRBV30|14
TGTGCCTGGAGTGGAGTTGCAACTAATGAAAAACTGTTTTTT
CAWSGVATNEKLFF
>.|.|TRBJ1-2|TRBV6-5|13
TGTGCCAGCAGTTCGAATCAGGGTTATGGCTACACCTTC
CASSSNQGYGYTF
>.|few|TRBJ2-2|TRBV18|15
TGTGCCAGCTCACCCCTCTCTCTTGGCACCGGGGAGCTGTTTTTT
CASSPLSLGTGELFF
>.|.|TRBJ1-2|TRBV18|14
TGTGCCAGCTCACCCGCATGGGGGGCGGTTGGCTACACCTTC
CASSPAWGAVGYTF
>.|once|TRBJ2-5|TRBV2|12
TGTGCCAGCAGTAAACCCCAAGAGACCCAGTACTTC
CASSKPQETQYF
>.|.|TRBJ2-1|TRBV18|15
TGTGCCAGCTCACCAGCGGGGACGGTGAACAATGAGCAGTTCTTC
CASSPAGTVNNEQFF
>.|.|TRBJ2-2|TRBV6-5|15
TGTGCCAGCAGTAAGACAGCGTCGAACACCGGGGAGCTGTTTTTT
CASSKTASNTGELFF
>.|.|TRBJ2-2|TRBV7-6|15
TGTGCCAGCAGCCTAGGGACGGCTCTCACCGGGGAGCTGTTTTTT
CASSLGTALTGELFF
>.|.|TRBJ2-3|TRBV3-1/TRBV3-2|14
TGTGCCAGCAGCCAAGCCGGTATGTCGGATACGCAGTATTTT
CASSQAGMSDTQYF
>.|.|TRBJ1-3|TRBV5-4|14
TGTGCCAGCAGGAACGCCTCCTCTGGAAACACCATATATTTT
CASRNASSGNTIYF
>TRBD1|.|TRBJ1-1|TRBV28|15
TGTGCCAGCAGTTTCCGGGACAGGGGGAATACTGAAGCTTTCTTT
CASSFRDRGNTEAFF
>.|.|TRBJ2-3|TRBV11-2|13
TGTGCCAGCAGCTCCGGGGGCACAGATACGCAGTATTTT
CASSSGGTDTQYF
>.|.|TRBJ1-3|TRBV4-2|17
TGTGCCAGCAGCCCAAGTCTCTCGGGCGGCTCTGGAAACACCATATATTTT
CASSPSLSGGSGNTIYF